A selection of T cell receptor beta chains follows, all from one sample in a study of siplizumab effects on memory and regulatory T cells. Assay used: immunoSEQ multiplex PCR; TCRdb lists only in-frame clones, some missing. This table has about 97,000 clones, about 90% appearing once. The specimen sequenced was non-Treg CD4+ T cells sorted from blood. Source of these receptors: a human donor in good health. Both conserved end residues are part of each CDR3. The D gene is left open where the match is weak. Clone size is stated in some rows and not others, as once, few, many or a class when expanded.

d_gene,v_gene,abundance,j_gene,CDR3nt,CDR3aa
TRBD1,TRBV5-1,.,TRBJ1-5,TGCGCCAGCAGCTTGGCAGGACAGGGGAATCAGCCCCAGCATTTT,CASSLAGQGNQPQHF
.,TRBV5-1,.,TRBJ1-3,TGCGCCAGCAGCTTTGGGGGAAGAGGCGCTGGAAACACCATATATTTT,CASSFGGRGAGNTIYF
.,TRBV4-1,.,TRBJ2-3,TGCGCCAGCAGCCAAGAACCCCCCCGAACAGATACGCAGTATTTT,CASSQEPPRTDTQYF
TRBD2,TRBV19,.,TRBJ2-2,TGTGCCAGTTCAGGGGGACTAGCGGGAGGGAGGAGGACCGGGGAGCTGTTTTTT,CASSGGLAGGRRTGELFF
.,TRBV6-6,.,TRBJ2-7,TGTGCCAGCAGCTACAACAGGAGGAGCTACGAGCAGTACTTC,CASSYNRRSYEQYF
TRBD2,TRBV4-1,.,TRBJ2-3,TGCGCCAGCAGCCAAGTAGGGACTAGCGGGAGACTCACAGATACGCAGTATTTT,CASSQVGTSGRLTDTQYF
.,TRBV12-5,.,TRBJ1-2,TGTGCTAGTGGTTCACGGAGTCCTAACTATGGCTACACCTTC,CASGSRSPNYGYTF
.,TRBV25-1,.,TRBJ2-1,TGTGCCAGCAGCCAACTAGCTCACAGCCTTCAGTTCTTC,CASSQLAHSLQFF
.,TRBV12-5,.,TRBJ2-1,TGTGCTAGTGGTTTGGTCCCTGTCTCCTACAATGAGCAGTTCTTC,CASGLVPVSYNEQFF
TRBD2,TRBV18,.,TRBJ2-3,TGTGCCAGCTCACCACCGAGCGGGATCCCAGATACGCAGTATTTT,CASSPPSGIPDTQYF
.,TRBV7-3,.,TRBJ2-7,TGTGCCAGCAGCTTGAGTAAGGGAGTCCACGAGCAGTACTTC,CASSLSKGVHEQYF
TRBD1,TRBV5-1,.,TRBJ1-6,TGCGCCAGCAGCTTGGTGGGACAGCGTAGCTCCTATAATTCACCCCTCCACTTT,CASSLVGQRSSYNSPLHF
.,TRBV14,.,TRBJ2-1,TGTGCCAGCAGCCAAGTCTCAGGTGATTACAATGAGCAGTTCTTC,CASSQVSGDYNEQFF
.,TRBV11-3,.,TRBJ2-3,TGTGCCAGCAGCAACAGGCGTCTAGGAGATACGCAGTATTTT,CASSNRRLGDTQYF
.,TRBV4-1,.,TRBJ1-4,TGCGCCAGCAGCCAAAGTGAGGAAAAACTGTTTTTT,CASSQSEEKLFF
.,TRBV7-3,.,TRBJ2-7,TGTGCCAGCTCCCCGGGAGACTCGCGACTCGAGCAGTACTTC,CASSPGDSRLEQYF
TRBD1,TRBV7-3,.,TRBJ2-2,TGTGCCAGCAGCCCGACTTCCGGGACAGGGCACCCCGGGGAGCTGTTTTTT,CASSPTSGTGHPGELFF
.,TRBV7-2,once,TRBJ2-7,TGTGCCAGCAGCGTCCAATACGAGCAGTACTTC,CASSVQYEQYF
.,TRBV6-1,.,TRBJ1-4,TGTGCCAGCAGTGAAGCGCCAGGTTTCTTGTTTTTT,CASSEAPGFLFF
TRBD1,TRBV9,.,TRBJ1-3,TGTGCCAGCAGCGCAACTCCCGGGACAGGGAATGGAAACACCATATATTTT,CASSATPGTGNGNTIYF
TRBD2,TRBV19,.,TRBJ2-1,TGTGCCAGTAGGACTAGCGGGGGCTCCTACAATGAGCAGTTCTTC,CASRTSGGSYNEQFF
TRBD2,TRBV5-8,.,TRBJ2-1,TGTGCCAGCTTCCGACTAGCGGTCCACAATGAGCAGTTCTTC,CASFRLAVHNEQFF
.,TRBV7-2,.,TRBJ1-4,TGTGCCAGCAGCCTTCGGGGGGTCAAACTGTTTTTT,CASSLRGVKLFF
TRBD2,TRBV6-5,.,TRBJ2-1,TGTGCCAGCAGGCTCGGACTAGCGGGGGACAATGAGCAGTTCTTC,CASRLGLAGDNEQFF
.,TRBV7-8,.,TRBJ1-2,TGTGCCAGCAGCAAAACGTCCGCTAACTATGGCTACACCTTC,CASSKTSANYGYTF
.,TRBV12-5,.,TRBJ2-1,TGTGCTAGTGGTTTGGGGGGTACTACTACTACCAATGAGCAGTTCTTC,CASGLGGTTTTNEQFF
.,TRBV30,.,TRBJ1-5,TGTGCCTGGAGTAGGGGGGGCGGGTCGAATCAGCCCCAGCATTTT,CAWSRGGGSNQPQHF
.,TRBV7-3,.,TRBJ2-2,TGTGCCAGCAACCCCCAGGGGGGAAGGGACACCGGGGAGCTGTTTTTT,CASNPQGGRDTGELFF
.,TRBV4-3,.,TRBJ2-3,TGCGCCAGCAGCCAACAGGAGTCGGATACGCAGTATTTT,CASSQQESDTQYF
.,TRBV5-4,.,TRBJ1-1,TGTGCCAGCAGCTTGGTTTTGAGGGGGAACACTGAAGCTTTCTTT,CASSLVLRGNTEAFF
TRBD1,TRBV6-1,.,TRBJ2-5,TGTGCCGGAGGACAGGGTCTGGAGACCCAGTACTTC,CAGGQGLETQYF
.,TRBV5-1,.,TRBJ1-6,TGCGCCAGCAGCTTGGACACAGGGTTCACCCTCCACTTT,CASSLDTGFTLHF
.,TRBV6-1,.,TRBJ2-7,TGTGCCAGCAGTGAAAACCCTCGCTACGAGCAGTACTTC,CASSENPRYEQYF
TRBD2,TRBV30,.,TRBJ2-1,TGTGCCTTGAGCGGGAGTTCCTACAATGAGCAGTTCTTC,CALSGSSYNEQFF
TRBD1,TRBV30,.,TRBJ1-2,TGTGCCTGGACTCACCAGGGGGGCTATGGCTACACCTTC,CAWTHQGGYGYTF
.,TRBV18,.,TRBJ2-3,TGTGCCAGCTCACCCTCAGGGGGCACAGATACGCAGTATTTT,CASSPSGGTDTQYF
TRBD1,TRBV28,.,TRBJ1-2,TGTGCCAGCGTTGGGACAGGGTACGGCTACACCTTC,CASVGTGYGYTF
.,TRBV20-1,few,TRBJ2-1,TGCAGTTCCTTTCGTAAGGGTGAGCAGTTCTTC,CSSFRKGEQFF
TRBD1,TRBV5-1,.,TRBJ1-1,TGCGCCAGCAGCTCCCGACAGGGGAACACTGAAGCTTTCTTT,CASSSRQGNTEAFF
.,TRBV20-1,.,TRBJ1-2,TGCAGTGCTAGAGTCGGGTATGGCTACACCTTC,CSARVGYGYTF
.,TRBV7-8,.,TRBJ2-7,TGTGCCAGCAGCTTATTAACAGGGACCTACGAGCAGTACTTC,CASSLLTGTYEQYF
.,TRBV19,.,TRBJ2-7,TGTGCCAGTAGTAAAAGGGGGGGCACTTCCTACGAGCAGTACTTC,CASSKRGGTSYEQYF
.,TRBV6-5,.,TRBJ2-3,TGTGCCAGCAGTTATGGTAGCCTCTCCACAGATACGCAGTATTTT,CASSYGSLSTDTQYF
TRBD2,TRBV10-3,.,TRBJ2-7,TGTGCCATCAGTGAGTCGGACCCCGGCGGGGGGTACGAGCAGTACTTC,CAISESDPGGGYEQYF
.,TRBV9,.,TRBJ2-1,TGTGCCAGCAGCGTAGAAGGCAGGTCATACAATGAGCAGTTCTTC,CASSVEGRSYNEQFF
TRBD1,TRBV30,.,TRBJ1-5,TGTGCCTGGAGTCCGGGGACAGGGGGAAATCAGCCCCAGCATTTT,CAWSPGTGGNQPQHF
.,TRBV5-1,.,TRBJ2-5,TGCGCCAGCAGCTGGGCGGTGGGAGCCCAAGAGACCCAGTACTTC,CASSWAVGAQETQYF
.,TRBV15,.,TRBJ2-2,TGTGCCACCAGCAGAGTGGGCGGTCAGCTGTTTTTT,CATSRVGGQLFF
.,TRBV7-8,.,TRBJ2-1,TGTGCCAGCAGCTTCTACAAGAGGGACCACAATGAGCAGTTCTTC,CASSFYKRDHNEQFF
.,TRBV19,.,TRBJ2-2,TGTGCCAGTAGTATAGATCGATTGTCCGGGGAGCTGTTTTTT,CASSIDRLSGELFF
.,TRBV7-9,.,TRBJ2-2,TGTGCCAGCAGCTTAGAGCTTCCCACCGGGGAGCTGTTTTTT,CASSLELPTGELFF
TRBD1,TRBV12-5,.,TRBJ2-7,TGTGCTAGTGGCCAGGGACAGACAGGGTACGAGCAGTACTTC,CASGQGQTGYEQYF
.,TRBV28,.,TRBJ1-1,TGTGCCAGCAGTTTATTGGGGCTAGGCGACACTGAAGCTTTCTTT,CASSLLGLGDTEAFF
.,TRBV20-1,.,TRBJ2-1,TGCAGTGCTAGTGATTCCAATGAGCAGTTCTTC,CSASDSNEQFF
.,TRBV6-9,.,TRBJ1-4,TGTGCCAGCAGTGTCGTCCACATCGGGCGTGAAAAACTGTTTTTT,CASSVVHIGREKLFF
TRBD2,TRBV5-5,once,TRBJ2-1,TGTGCCAGCAGCCTGCAAGCGGGAGTACAGAATGAGCAGTTCTTC,CASSLQAGVQNEQFF
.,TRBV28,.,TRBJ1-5,TGTGCCAGCAGTTTGGACGGCAATCAGCCCCAGCATTTT,CASSLDGNQPQHF
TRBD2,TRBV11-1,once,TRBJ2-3,TGTGCCAGCAGGGCCGGGACTAGCGATTCAGATACGCAGTATTTT,CASRAGTSDSDTQYF
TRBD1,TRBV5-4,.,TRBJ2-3,TGTGCCAGCAGCTTGGTGACAGGGAGCACAGATACGCAGTATTTT,CASSLVTGSTDTQYF
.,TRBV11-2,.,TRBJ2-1,TGTGCCAGCAGCTTGTTGAGGGATGGTGAGCAGTTCTTC,CASSLLRDGEQFF